This is a list of T cell receptor beta chains from one sample in a study of CD4 T cells in relation to SARS-CoV-2 and coronaviruses. Only in-frame clones appear in the TCRdb table, and some are missing; sequencing was by immunoSEQ multiplex PCR. The sample lists just under 65,000 clones; about 94% were seen once. Material: naive CD4+ T cells from PBMCs. These receptors came from a human donor in good health. Both conserved end residues are part of each CDR3. The D gene is left open where the match is weak. A clone size is listed for some rows: how often the clone was seen (once, few, many), or a class if it is expanded.

>TRBD1|NA|TRBV30|TRBJ2-7
TGTGCCTGGAGTATACAGGGGGCCACGGGGGAGTTC
CAWSIQGATGEF
>NA|NA|TRBV18|TRBJ1-5
TGTGCCAGCTCACTAAAGACCGGGACACACCGCAATCAGCCCCAGCATTTT
CASSLKTGTHRNQPQHF
>NA|once|TRBV5-1|TRBJ1-3
TGCGCCAGCAGCTTGGAGGGTGGAAACACCATATATTTT
CASSLEGGNTIYF
>TRBD1|NA|TRBV10-1|TRBJ2-7
TGCGCCAGCAGTGAGTCACAGGGGGCGCGCCACGAGCAGTACTTC
CASSESQGARHEQYF
>NA|NA|TRBV5-1|TRBJ1-4
TGCGCCAGCAGCTTGGTTTCCGGACGGAATGAAAAACTGTTTTTT
CASSLVSGRNEKLFF
>TRBD1|NA|TRBV7-9|TRBJ1-4
TGTGCCAGCAGATTTGGAGGGGGCGGTGAAAAACTGTTTTTT
CASRFGGGGEKLFF
>NA|once|TRBV6-5|TRBJ2-7
TGTGCCAGCAGACTCGCTCAGCTTGCCTACGAGCAGTACTTC
CASRLAQLAYEQYF
>TRBD2|NA|TRBV7-6|TRBJ2-1
TGTGCCAGCAGCTCAAAAGGACTAGTGAGCAATGAGCAGTTCTTC
CASSSKGLVSNEQFF
>NA|NA|TRBV5-1|TRBJ2-1
TGCGCCAGCAGAGGGGTCGGCGGGGATGAGCAGTTCTTC
CASRGVGGDEQFF
>NA|NA|TRBV5-4|TRBJ2-5
TGTGCCAGCAGCTTGGACGTTACTAGCCGAGAGACCCAGTACTTC
CASSLDVTSRETQYF
>TRBD1|NA|TRBV5-1|TRBJ1-1
TGCGCCAGCGGGACAGGGGGCATGAACACTGAAGCTTTCTTT
CASGTGGMNTEAFF
>TRBD2|NA|TRBV5-4|TRBJ2-1
TGTGCCAGCAGCCAGCAACCCGCGACTAGCGGAAACAATGAGCAGTTCTTC
CASSQQPATSGNNEQFF
>NA|NA|TRBV28|TRBJ1-3
TGTGCCAGCAGCCAACCGGGTCTCGGAAACACCATATATTTT
CASSQPGLGNTIYF
>NA|NA|TRBV11-3|TRBJ1-1
TGTGCCAGCAGCTTTTCCCTGAGCACTGAAGCTTTCTTT
CASSFSLSTEAFF
>TRBD2|NA|TRBV6-5|TRBJ2-1
TGTGCCAGCAGTTACTCGAGGGCTAGCGGCTCAGAGTTCTTC
CASSYSRASGSEFF
>TRBD2|NA|TRBV18|TRBJ2-1
TGTGCCAGCTCACCCGGACTAGGGAGTGAGCAGTTCTTC
CASSPGLGSEQFF
>TRBD2|NA|TRBV7-3|TRBJ2-1
TGTGCCAGCAGTCGGACTAGCGGAGTAGGAAATGAGCAGTTCTTC
CASSRTSGVGNEQFF
>NA|NA|TRBV28|TRBJ1-1
TGTGCCAGCAGTGCCCACAGGGCCCTGAACACTGAAGCTTTCTTT
CASSAHRALNTEAFF
>TRBD1|NA|TRBV6-5|TRBJ2-5
TGTGCCAGCAGCCCCCGGGACAGGGGGCGAGAGACCCAGTACTTC
CASSPRDRGRETQYF
>NA|NA|TRBV2|TRBJ2-7
TGTGCCAGCTCGGGGGAAGTCTACGAGCAGTACTTC
CASSGEVYEQYF
>NA|NA|TRBV2|TRBJ2-1
TGTGCCAGCAGTGAAGCGCTTTGGTCGGCTAGATCTGGCAATGAGCAGTTCTTC
CASSEALWSARSGNEQFF
>TRBD2|NA|TRBV7-9|TRBJ2-3
TGTGCCAGCAGCTTGAGCGGGGGCACAGATACGCAGTATTTT
CASSLSGGTDTQYF
>TRBD1|NA|TRBV7-3|TRBJ2-3
TGTGCCAGCAGCCCGAGGGACAGGGGACTGGCAGATACGCAGTATTTT
CASSPRDRGLADTQYF
>NA|NA|TRBV7-3|TRBJ2-1
TGTGCCAGCAGCTTAATCGTCGAAGGCCCCCCGAGGTTCTTC
CASSLIVEGPPRFF
>TRBD2|NA|TRBV5-4|TRBJ2-1
TGTGCCAGCAGCTTGGCCCCTAGCGGGAAGAGTAACTACAATGAGCAGTTCTTC
CASSLAPSGKSNYNEQFF
>NA|NA|TRBV24-1|TRBJ2-5
TGTGCCACCAGTGTAGGGGGGCAAGAGACCCAGTACTTC
CATSVGGQETQYF